A single sample is the source of the 26 T cell receptor beta chains below, sequenced in a study of blood T cell repertoires in COVID-19 (dated by TCRdb to the early 2020s). The library was made by the immunoSEQ multiplex PCR assay. TCRdb took over this immuneACCESS table, retaining in-frame rearrangements with V and J assigned. Such tables are incomplete; in checked studies, under half of the missing clones stem from an unresolved V gene, and the remainder is unexplained. The sample table holds under 200,000 clones, of which 85% to 90% were seen once. Under 2% of the sample rests with the top ten. Material: peripheral blood. The origin of the receptors is a man aged 18 to 35 with active or convalescent COVID-19.

The chain carries TRBV4-2 and TRBJ2-1; 9 bases are shared with TRBD2. Losses at the gene ends were 4 bases for V and 9 bases for J; bases not matched to a gene: 16. The CDR3 totals 17 residues. Germline-derived CDR1 and CDR2 are LGHNA and YNFKEQ. Here the CDR3 reads CASSLPGLAIDSGEQFF. CDR3 sequence (DNA): TGTGCCAGCAGCCTCCCGGGACTAGCAATTGATTCGGGTGAGCAGTTCTTC.

The chain has TRBV12-3 or TRBV12-4 and TRBJ1-5; no firm D call. This CDR3 contains 13 residues. V gave up 3 bases and J gave up 11 bases, with 14 bases separating them. The CDR3 loop reads CASSFPGPGAQHF. CDR3 DNA: TGTGCCAGCAGTTTCCCCGGGCCCGGGGCCCAGCATTTT.

The chain carries TRBV6-5 and TRBJ1-1; D not resolved. The CDR3 is 13 amino acids. Trimming took 6 bases from V and 5 from J, leaving 13 bases between them. Germline CDR1 MNHEY, CDR2 SVGAGI. The CDR3 reads CASSRDTRTEAFF. CDR3 DNA sequence: TGTGCCAGCAGCCGAGACACTCGGACTGAAGCTTTCTTT.

The CDR3 sequence: CASRILAGDTGELFF. The CDR3 DNA follows: TGTGCCAGCAGGATTCTAGCGGGTGACACCGGGGAGCTGTTTTTT. The chain carries TRBV2 and TRBJ2-2, with 8 nucleotides matching TRBD2. This CDR3 region has 15 residues. The V and J ends lost 6 bases and 3 bases, in that order; junction bases with no gene match: 6. CDR1 and CDR2 (germline): SNHLY, FYNNEI.

This clone was counted between two and nine times. The rearrangement links TRBV7-2 to TRBJ1-4; 11 nucleotides align to TRBD1. V trimming: 5 bases; J trimming: 7 bases; junction bases outside the gene matches: 3. CDR1 SGHTA and CDR2 FQGNSA come from the germline V gene. The CDR3 is 14 residues long. CDR3 protein: CASSVDRGPEKLFF. The CDR3 DNA reads TGTGCCAGCAGCGTGGACAGGGGGCCTGAAAAACTGTTTTTT.

This chain links TRBV7-2 with TRBJ1-1; possible D gene TRBD1, 5 bases. CDR3 size: 17 residues. Germline V lookup: CDR1 SGHTA, CDR2 FQGNSA. Trimming removed 2 bases at V and 1 base at J, with 17 bases between. The CDR3 DNA follows: TGTGCCAGCAGCTTACGTTCCGGGGGTGTGGGGAACACTGAAGCTTTCTTT. Protein sequence: CASSLRSGGVGNTEAFF.

The rearrangement uses TRBV24-1 and TRBJ1-2; the D gene is possibly TRBD1 (6 bases). V dropped 12 bases and J dropped 7 bases, with 17 bases sitting between them. CDR1 is KGHDR, CDR2 SFDVKD, per germline. The CDR3 totals 12 residues. DNA of the CDR3: TGTGCCCTTGAGGGGGTAGTAGGTGGCTACACCTTC. Protein sequence: CALEGVVGGYTF.

The gene calls are TRBV6-6 and TRBJ1-4; 8 nucleotides line up with TRBD1. Germline V gene lookup returns CDR1 MNHNY and CDR2 SVGAGI (reference sequence). V shed 5 bases, J shed 4 bases, and the junction held 9 bases outside the gene matches. The CDR3 has 16 amino acids. The CDR3, as DNA: TGTGCCAGCAGTACTCCCCAGGGGGCGCTTAATGAAAAACTGTTTTTT. It codes for CASSTPQGALNEKLFF.

The V call is TRBV2, the J call TRBJ1-6; 8 nucleotides align to TRBD1. Germline V gene lookup returns CDR1 SNHLY and CDR2 FYNNEI. This CDR3 is 13 amino acids long. V dropped 4 bases and J dropped 13; count of bases not matched to a gene: 6. The CDR3 reads CASSGDRRHPLHF. CDR3 nucleotides: TGTGCCAGCAGTGGGGACAGGCGTCACCCCCTCCACTTT.

This clone was found once. The chain recombines TRBV2 with TRBJ1-2, with D possibly being TRBD1 (5 bases). The CDR3 loop spans 12 amino acids. With 7 bases removed from V and 5 bases from J, the gap between germline ends came to 11 bases. The V gene's germline CDR1 is SNHLY and CDR2 FYNNEI. CDR3 coding DNA: TGTGCCAGCAAAGGCAGGGTTTATGGCTACACCTTC. Its protein is CASKGRVYGYTF.

The gene calls are TRBV5-6 and TRBJ2-2, with 10 bases fitting TRBD1. CDR1 and CDR2 (germline): SGHDT, YYEEEE. The CDR3 contains 17 residues. J gave up 5 bases and V 1 base, and 8 bases lay outside the gene matches. The CDR3 is CASSLRRTGGYTGELFF. Here the CDR3 DNA reads TGTGCCAGCAGCTTGAGGCGGACAGGGGGGTATACCGGGGAGCTGTTTTTT. The variable domain in full, with the rest retrieved from reference TRBV5-6 and TRBJ2-2, is DAGVTQSPTHLIKTRGQQVTLRCSPKSGHDTVSWYQQALGQGPQFIFQYYEEEERQRGNFPDRFSGHQFPNYSSELNVNALLLGDSALYLCASSLRRTGGYTGELFFGEGSRLTVL.

The genes are TRBV9 and TRBJ1-3, with D tentatively TRBD1 (6 bases). Per germline, CDR1 SGDLS and CDR2 YYNGEE. There are 17 residues in the CDR3. V shed 3 bases and J shed 1 base, with 17 bases lying between them. The chain's CDR3 is CASSESLGGASGNTIYF. The CDR3, as DNA: TGTGCCAGCAGCGAGAGCCTGGGGGGGGCGTCTGGAAACACCATATATTTT.

CDR3 sequence (DNA): TGTGCCAGCAGCGCCCTAGCGGGGATGGGCAATGAGCAGTTCTTC. Protein product: CASSALAGMGNEQFF. The V and J genes are TRBV9 and TRBJ2-1, with 9 bases aligning to TRBD2. Germline V gene data show CDR1 as SGDLS and CDR2 as YYNGEE. With V trimmed by 3 bases and J by 6 bases, 7 bases remained unmatched. This CDR3 comprises 15 residues.

This chain uses TRBV14 with TRBJ1-2; D unresolved. Per the germline V gene, CDR1 is SGHDN and CDR2 is FVKESK. Trimming took off 0 bases at V and 8 bases at J, with 10 bases between the two ends. The CDR3 length is 13 residues. The CDR3 protein is CASSQELGGGYTF. CDR3 DNA sequence: TGTGCCAGCAGCCAAGAGCTAGGCGGCGGCTACACCTTC. The variable domain in full, with the rest retrieved from reference TRBV14 and TRBJ1-2, is EAGVTQFPSHSVIEKGQTVTLRCDPISGHDNLYWYRRVMGKEIKFLLHFVKESKQDESGMPNNRFLAERTGGTYSTLKVQPAELEDSGVYFCASSQELGGGYTFGSGTRLTVV.

The CDR3 reads CASSWRLAGQTDTQYF. The CDR3 nucleotides are TGTGCCAGCAGCTGGCGACTAGCGGGGCAGACAGATACGCAGTATTTT. The chain combines TRBV14 with TRBJ2-3, with 11 bases fitting TRBD2. With V trimmed by 5 bases and J by 3 bases, 7 bases remained unmatched. The CDR3 has 16 amino acids. The germline V gene has CDR1 SGHDN and CDR2 FVKESK.

J is TRBJ2-1 and V is TRBV7-9; 7 bases line up with TRBD2. The CDR3 has 15 amino acids. The junction had 7 bases not matched to a gene; V was cut back by 1 base and J by 7 bases. From germline, CDR1 is SEHNR and CDR2 FQNEAQ (reference sequence). The CDR3 coding sequence is TGTGCCAGCAGCTTAGATAGGGTGCGGGAGAATGAGCAGTTCTTC. Its protein product is CASSLDRVRENEQFF.

This sequence joins TRBV4-3 and TRBJ2-1; TRBD2 matches at 9 bases. J lost 3 bases, V lost 0 bases, and 6 bases had no gene match. This CDR3 contains 17 residues. CDR1 and CDR2 (germline): LGHNA, YSLEER. The CDR3 nucleotides are TGCGCCAGCAGCCAAGATAGGTCTAGCGGGAACTACAATGAGCAGTTCTTC. As protein: CASSQDRSSGNYNEQFF.

This rearrangement joins TRBV30 to TRBJ2-3; 10 bases map to TRBD1. The ends lost 0 bases at V and 7 bases at J; junction bases unmatched: 4. This CDR3 has 14 amino acids. Looked up from germline, CDR1 is GTSNPN and CDR2 is SVGIG (reference sequence). The DNA for the CDR3 is TGTGCCTGGAGTGTCGGGGACAGGGGAAATACGCAGTATTTT. Translated: CAWSVGDRGNTQYF.

Only a few counts were recorded for this clone. The gene calls are TRBV10-3 and TRBJ1-2; D not certain. Between the trimmed V and J ends, which lost 0 bases and 0 bases, there was a span of 8 bases. The V gene's germline CDR1 is ENHRY and CDR2 SYGVKD. This CDR3 comprises 15 residues. CDR3 loop: CAISESYSTNYGYTF. Here the CDR3 DNA reads TGTGCCATCAGTGAGTCGTACAGTACTAACTATGGCTACACCTTC.

The chain has TRBV6-5 and TRBJ1-2; perhaps TRBD1 as D (5 bases). Germline CDR1 is MNHEY and CDR2 is SVGAGI. V lost 3 bases and J lost 4, with 15 bases in between. The CDR3 contains 15 residues. The CDR3 DNA is TGTGCCAGCAGTTATAAAGGCCCGGGACTCTATGGCTACACCTTC. Amino acids: CASSYKGPGLYGYTF.

The chain couples TRBV27 to TRBJ1-1, with unresolved D. The V gene's germline CDR1 is MNHEY and CDR2 SMNVEV (reference sequence). V was shortened by 5 bases and J by 8 bases, with 12 bases between the two germline ends. This CDR3 is 12 amino acids long. CDR3 amino acids: CASSPRRGEAFF. The CDR3 nucleotides read TGTGCCAGCAGTCCTCGGAGAGGCGAAGCTTTCTTT.

This clone was counted between two and nine times. The V and J genes are TRBV2 and TRBJ2-2, with 10 bases identical to TRBD2. CDR3 length: 15 residues. Germline V gene sequence: CDR1 SNHLY, CDR2 FYNNEI. The J segment lost 5 bases and the V segment lost 6 bases, leaving 6 bases of the junction unmatched. The chain's CDR3 is CASSDSGRSTGELFF. The CDR3 nucleotides read TGTGCCAGCAGCGATAGCGGGAGGAGTACCGGGGAGCTGTTTTTT.

This chain connects TRBV24-1 to TRBJ2-2; possible D gene TRBD2, 5 bases. The CDR3 sequence is 14 residues long. The V gene's germline CDR1 is KGHDR and CDR2 SFDVKD. V lost 4 bases and J 3 bases, leaving 8 bases between the germline ends. CDR3 sequence: CATSETGDTGELFF. CDR3 bases: TGTGCCACCAGTGAAACCGGGGACACCGGGGAGCTGTTTTTT.

The chain employs TRBV28 and TRBJ2-1; tentatively, D is TRBD2 (5 bases). Between the trimmed V and J ends, which lost 4 bases and 15 bases, there was a span of 19 bases. Germline V gene lookup returns CDR1 MDHEN and CDR2 SYDVKM. CDR3 length: 13 amino acids. Written as DNA, the CDR3 is TGTGCCAGCAGTTCAGGATCGACCGGGATGGGGTTCTTC. Amino acids: CASSSGSTGMGFF.

The rearrangement uses TRBV12-3 or TRBV12-4 and TRBJ1-2; D perhaps matches TRBD1 (6 bases). The CDR3 extends over 13 amino acids. Trimming took off 2 bases at V and 5 bases at J, with 9 bases between the two ends. DNA for the CDR3: TGTGCCAGCAGTTTACGCACAGGGTATGGCTACACCTTC. Translation: CASSLRTGYGYTF.

This sequence joins TRBV7-9 and TRBJ1-4, with 7 nucleotides matching TRBD1. The V segment lost 7 bases and the J segment 3 bases; nucleotides outside the gene matches: 11. The CDR3 loop spans 16 amino acids. The germline gives CDR1 SEHNR, CDR2 FQNEAQ (reference sequence). The CDR3 sequence is CASTRTGRPPNEKLFF. CDR3 bases: TGTGCCAGCACCCGGACAGGTCGACCCCCTAATGAAAAACTGTTTTTT.